Listed below are T cell receptor delta chains from one sample, sequenced in a study of gamma-delta T cells after stem cell transplantation. TCRdb processed the RT-PCR reads again with the CATT caller. The sample has about 11,000 delta-chain clones; 1.3% are singletons. What was sequenced was gamma-delta T cells. All receptors come from a human donor. It is not recorded whose cells these are; they may come from a transplant donor. Each CDR3 is given with its conserved first and last residue. The D gene is left open where the match is weak. The size field is filled for only some rows; it gives once, few, many or a size class.

>TRDJ1|NA|TRDV2|TRDD3
CACDTVSQWSTGGYAATDKLIF
TGTGCCTGTGACACCGTATCCCAGTGGTCTACTGGGGGATACGCGGCCACCGATAAACTCATCTTT
>TRDJ1|many|TRDV2|TRDD3
CACDTLLGGPYTDKLIF
TGTGCCTGTGACACTTTACTGGGGGGCCCGTACACCGATAAACTCATCTTT
>TRDJ1|many|TRDV2|TRDD3
CACDTVFTGGTDGRYTDKLIF
TGTGCCTGTGACACCGTATTCACTGGGGGAACAGACGGCAGATACACCGATAAACTCATCTTT
>TRDJ1|few|TRDV2|TRDD3
CACDPILGDTRPGVADKLIF
TGTGCCTGTGACCCTATACTGGGGGATACAAGGCCAGGTGTGGCCGATAAACTCATCTTT
>TRDJ1|medium-sized|TRDV2|TRDD3
CACDALLGASTDKLIF
TGTGCCTGTGACGCCTTACTGGGGGCCAGCACCGATAAACTCATCTTT
>TRDJ1|many|TRDV2|TRDD3
CACDTLGDTLDKLIF
TGTGCCTGTGACACCCTGGGGGATACCCTCGATAAACTCATCTTT
>TRDJ1|medium-sized|TRDV2|NA
CACDAGFGGVTDKLIF
TGTGCCTGTGACGCCGGTTTTGGGGGTGTTACCGATAAACTCATCTTT
>TRDJ1|large|TRDV2|TRDD3
CACDDLGDYTDKLIF
TGTGCCTGTGATGACCTGGGGGACTACACCGATAAACTCATCTTT
>TRDJ1|many|TRDV2|TRDD3
CACDTVLLGDTREGDKLIF
TGTGCCTGTGACACCGTCTTACTGGGGGATACGCGTGAGGGCGATAAACTCATCTTT
>TRDJ3|many|TRDV2|NA
CACDPAGASSWDTRQMFF
TGTGCCTGTGACCCGGCGGGGGCTAGCTCCTGGGACACCCGACAGATGTTTTTC
>TRDJ3|NA|TRDV2|TRDD3
CACDTVAGGYALSSWDTRQMFF
TGTGCCTGTGACACCGTCGCTGGGGGATACGCTCTGAGCTCCTGGGACACCCGACAGATGTTTTTC
>TRDJ1|medium-sized|TRDV2|TRDD3
CACDPLMGDIKSKLIF
TGTGCCTGTGACCCGCTAATGGGGGATATTAAGTCCAAACTCATCTTT
>TRDJ1|few|TRDV2|TRDD3
CACDLLGDTDDKLIF
TGTGCCTGTGACCTACTGGGGGATACTGACGATAAACTCATCTTT
>TRDJ3|medium-sized|TRDV2|TRDD3
CACDTGAGGSSWDTRQMFF
TGTGCCTGTGACACCGGTGCTGGGGGGAGCTCCTGGGACACCCGACAGATGTTTTTC
>TRDJ1|medium-sized|TRDV2|TRDD3
CAGGAVDWGLQYTDKLIF
TGTGCCGGCGGTGCGGTTGACTGGGGACTACAGTACACCGATAAACTCATCTTT
>TRDJ1|few|TRDV2|TRDD3
CACDPVLGGDKLIF
TGTGCCTGTGACCCTGTACTGGGGGGCGATAAACTCATCTTT
>TRDJ1|NA|TRDV2|TRDD3
CACDSMLGDTAWTDKLIF
TGTGCCTGTGACTCAATGCTGGGGGATACGGCGTGGACCGATAAACTCATCTTT
>TRDJ1|NA|TRDV2|TRDD3
CACDVLGDTFLGTDKPIF
TGTGCCTGTGACGTACTGGGGGATACCTTCCTGGGGACCGATAAACCCATCTTT
>TRDJ1|many|TRDV2|TRDD3
CACDTVLGDPKQYTDKLIF
TGTGCCTGTGACACCGTCCTGGGGGACCCTAAACAATACACCGATAAACTCATCTTT
>TRDJ1|NA|TRDV2|TRDD3
CACDSMLGDTRKLIF
TGTGCCTGTGACTCAATGCTGGGGGATACGCGTAAACTCATCTTT
>TRDJ3|many|TRDV2|TRDD3
CACDTAAGSSTGGYTPWDTRQMFF
TGTGCCTGTGACACCGCGGCGGGATCCTCAACTGGGGGATACACCCCCTGGGACACCCGACAGATGTTTTTC
>TRDJ1|many|TRDV2|NA
CACDTVKAPDGPANGDKLIF
TGTGCCTGTGACACCGTTAAAGCCCCTGACGGACCCGCCAACGGCGATAAACTCATCTTT
>TRDJ1|NA|TRDV2|NA
CACDPLLGGAIDKLIF
TGTGCCTGTGATCCCTTACTGGGAGGCGCCATCGATAAACTCATCTTT
>TRDJ1|few|TRDV2|TRDD3
CACDKLLGDTLSYTDKLIF
TGTGCCTGTGACAAGCTACTGGGGGATACGCTCTCATACACCGATAAACTCATCTTT
>TRDJ1|many|TRDV2|TRDD3
CACDRLGGTDKLIF
TGTGCCTGTGACCGACTGGGGGGCACCGATAAACTCATCTTT
>TRDJ3|few|TRDV2|NA
CACDTLSQYALTRITWDTRQMFF
TGTGCCTGTGACACCCTATCGCAGTACGCTTTAACACGAATTACCTGGGACACCCGACAGATGTTTTTC
>TRDJ1|medium-sized|TRDV2|TRDD3
CACEKLGDTAKLIF
TGTGCCTGCGAAAAACTGGGGGATACTGCTAAACTCATCTTT
>TRDJ1|NA|TRDV2|TRDD3
CACDGLLLGDTGYTDKLIF
TGTGCCTGCGACGGGCTCCTACTGGGGGATACCGGGTACACCGATAAACTCATCTTT
>TRDJ1|many|TRDV2|NA
CACDTVSSPSYTGYAEDTDKLIF
TGTGCCTGTGACACCGTGTCCTCACCTTCCTACACGGGATACGCGGAGGACACCGATAAACTCATCTTT
>TRDJ1|many|TRDV2|TRDD3
CACDRVGPGGHQYTDKLIF
TGTGCCTGTGACCGGGTTGGGCCTGGGGGTCACCAGTACACCGATAAACTCATCTTT
>TRDJ1|medium-sized|TRDV2|NA
CACDTLGGRSTDKLIF
TGTGCCTGTGACACGTTAGGGGGAAGGAGCACCGATAAACTCATCTTT
>TRDJ1|many|TRDV2|TRDD3
CACDTLLGDKEYTDKLIF
TGTGCCTGTGACACGCTACTGGGGGACAAAGAGTACACCGATAAACTCATCTTT
>TRDJ1|NA|TRDV2|TRDD3
CACDSLRDSHTITGGAVTDKLIF
TGCGCCTGTGACTCCCTGAGGGACTCTCATACGATTACTGGGGGAGCCGTCACCGATAAACTCATCTTT
>TRDJ1|medium-sized|TRDV2|TRDD3
CACAELGDSDDKLIF
TGTGCCTGTGCCGAACTGGGGGATAGCGACGATAAACTCATCTTT
>TRDJ1|NA|TRDV2|TRDD3
CACDTGSLGGYTGPGKLIF
TGTGCCTGTGACACCGGAAGTCTTGGGGGATACACAGGCCCCGGTAAACTCATCTTT
>TRDJ1|medium-sized|TRDV2|TRDD3
CACDTIAFHTILLGDPAQRTDKLIF
TGTGCCTGTGACACAATAGCCTTCCACACAATTTTACTGGGGGATCCGGCCCAGCGGACCGATAAACTCATCTTT
>TRDJ1|NA|TRDV2|TRDD3
CACDTLVLGDTADTNKLIF
TGTGCCTGTGATACTCTTGTACTGGGGGATACGGCAGACACCAATAAACTCATCTTT
>TRDJ3|many|TRDV2|TRDD3
CACDTAGDPGDTRQMFF
TGTGCCTGTGACACCGCGGGGGATCCGGGGGACACCCGACAGATGTTTTTC
>TRDJ1|many|TRDV2|NA
CACDPLPPGDPYTDKLIF
TGTGCCTGTGACCCGCTCCCCCCCGGGGACCCGTACACCGATAAACTCATCTTT
>TRDJ1|once|TRDV2|TRDD3
CACDTVPTLGDTLHDKLIF
TGTGCCTGTGACACCGTTCCTACTCTGGGGGATACGCTGCACGATAAACTCATCTTT